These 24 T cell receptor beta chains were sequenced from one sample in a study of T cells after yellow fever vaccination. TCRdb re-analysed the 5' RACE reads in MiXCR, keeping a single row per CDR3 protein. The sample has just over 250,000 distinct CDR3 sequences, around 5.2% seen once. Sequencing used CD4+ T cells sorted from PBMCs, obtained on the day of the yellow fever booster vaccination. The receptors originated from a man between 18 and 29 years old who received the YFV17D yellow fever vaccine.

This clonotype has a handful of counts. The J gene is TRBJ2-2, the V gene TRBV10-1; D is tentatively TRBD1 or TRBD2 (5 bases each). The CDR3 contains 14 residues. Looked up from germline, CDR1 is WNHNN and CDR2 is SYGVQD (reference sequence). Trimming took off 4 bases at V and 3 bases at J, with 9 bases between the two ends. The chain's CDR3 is CASSGGDDTGELFF. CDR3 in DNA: TGCGCCAGCAGTGGAGGGGATGACACCGGGGAGCTGTTTTTT.

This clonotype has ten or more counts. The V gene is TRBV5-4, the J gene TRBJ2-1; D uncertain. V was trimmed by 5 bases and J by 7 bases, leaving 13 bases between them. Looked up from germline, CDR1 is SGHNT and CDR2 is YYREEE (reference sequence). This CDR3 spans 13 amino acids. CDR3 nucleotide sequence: TGTGCCAGCAGGGGCCCGGGCCCTAATGAGCAGTTCTTC. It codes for CASRGPGPNEQFF.

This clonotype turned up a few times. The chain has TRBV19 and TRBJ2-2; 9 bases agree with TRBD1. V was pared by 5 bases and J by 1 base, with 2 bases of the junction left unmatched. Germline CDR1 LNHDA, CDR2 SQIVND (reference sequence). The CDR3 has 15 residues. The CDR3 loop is CASSRDRVNTGELFF. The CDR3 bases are TGTGCCAGTAGTCGGGACAGGGTGAACACCGGGGAGCTGTTTTTT.

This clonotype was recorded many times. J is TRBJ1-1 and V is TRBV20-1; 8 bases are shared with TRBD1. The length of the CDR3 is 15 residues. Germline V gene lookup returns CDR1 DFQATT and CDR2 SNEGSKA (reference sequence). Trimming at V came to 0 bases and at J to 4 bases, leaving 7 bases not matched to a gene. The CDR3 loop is CSARDPTGAGTEAFF. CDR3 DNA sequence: TGCAGTGCTAGAGACCCGACAGGGGCAGGCACTGAAGCTTTCTTT.

The DNA of the CDR3 is TGTGCCAGCAGGAGGGAATCGGCTGAAGCTTTCTTT. Its translation: CASRRESAEAFF. The chain uses TRBV2 and TRBJ1-1; the D is unclear. V was pared by 6 bases and J by 6 bases, with 11 bases between. CDR1 and CDR2 from the germline V gene are SNHLY and FYNNEI. CDR3 size: 12 residues. The full variable domain, rest sourced from reference TRBV2 and TRBJ1-1, is EPEVTQTPSHQVTQMGQEVILRCVPISNHLYFYWYRQILGQKVEFLVSFYNNEISEKSEIFDDQFSVERPDGSNFTLKIRSTKLEDSAMYFCASRRESAEAFFGQGTRLTVV.

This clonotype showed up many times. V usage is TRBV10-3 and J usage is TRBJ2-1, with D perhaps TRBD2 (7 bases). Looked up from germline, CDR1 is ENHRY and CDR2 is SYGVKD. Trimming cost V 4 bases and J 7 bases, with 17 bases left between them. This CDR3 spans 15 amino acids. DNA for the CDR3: TGTGCCATCAGTGTGTCGGGGGGCAGTTATAATGAGCAGTTCTTC. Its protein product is CAISVSGGSYNEQFF.

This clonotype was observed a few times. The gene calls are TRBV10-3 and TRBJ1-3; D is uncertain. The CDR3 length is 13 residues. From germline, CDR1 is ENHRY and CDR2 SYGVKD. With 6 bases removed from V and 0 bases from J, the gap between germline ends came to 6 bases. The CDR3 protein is CAIRRSSGNTIYF. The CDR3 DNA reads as TGTGCCATCAGGCGAAGCTCTGGAAACACCATATATTTT.

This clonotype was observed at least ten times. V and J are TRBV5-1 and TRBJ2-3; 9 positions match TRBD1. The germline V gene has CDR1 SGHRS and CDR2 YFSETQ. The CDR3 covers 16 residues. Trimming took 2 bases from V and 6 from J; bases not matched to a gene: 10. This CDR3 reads CASSFLPGTGYDTQYF. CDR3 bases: TGCGCCAGCAGCTTCCTCCCCGGGACAGGGTACGATACGCAGTATTTT.

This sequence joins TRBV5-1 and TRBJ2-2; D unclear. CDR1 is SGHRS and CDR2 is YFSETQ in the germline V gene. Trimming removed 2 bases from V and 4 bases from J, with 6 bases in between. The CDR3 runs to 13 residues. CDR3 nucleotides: TGCGCCAGCAGCTTCCCCGCCACCGGGGAGCTGTTTTTT. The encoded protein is CASSFPATGELFF.

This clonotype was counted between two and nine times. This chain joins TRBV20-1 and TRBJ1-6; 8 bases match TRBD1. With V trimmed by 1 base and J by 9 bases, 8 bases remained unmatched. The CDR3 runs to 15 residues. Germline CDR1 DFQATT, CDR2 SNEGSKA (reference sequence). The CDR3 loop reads CSARVGRGLGSPLHF. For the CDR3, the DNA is TGCAGTGCTAGAGTGGGCAGGGGGCTGGGTTCACCCCTCCACTTT.

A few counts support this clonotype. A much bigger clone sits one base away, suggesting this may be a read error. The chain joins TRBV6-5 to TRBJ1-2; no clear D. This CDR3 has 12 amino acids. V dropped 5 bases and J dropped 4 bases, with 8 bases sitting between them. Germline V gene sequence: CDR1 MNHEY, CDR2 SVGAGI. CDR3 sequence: CASSMGIYGYTF. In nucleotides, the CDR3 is TGTGCCAGCAGTATGGGGATCTATGGCTACACCTTC.

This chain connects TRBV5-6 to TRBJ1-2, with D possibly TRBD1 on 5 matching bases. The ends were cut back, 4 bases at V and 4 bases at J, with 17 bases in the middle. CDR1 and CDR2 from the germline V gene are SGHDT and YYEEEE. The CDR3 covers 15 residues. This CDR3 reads CASSPLDRRFYGYTF. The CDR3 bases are TGTGCCAGCAGCCCCCTCGACAGACGTTTCTATGGCTACACCTTC.

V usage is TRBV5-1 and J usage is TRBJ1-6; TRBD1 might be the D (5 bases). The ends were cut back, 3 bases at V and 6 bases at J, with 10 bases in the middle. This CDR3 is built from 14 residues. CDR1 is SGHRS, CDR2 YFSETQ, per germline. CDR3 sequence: CASSSRGLNSPLHF. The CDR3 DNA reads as TGCGCCAGCAGCTCCCGGGGCCTTAATTCACCCCTCCACTTT.

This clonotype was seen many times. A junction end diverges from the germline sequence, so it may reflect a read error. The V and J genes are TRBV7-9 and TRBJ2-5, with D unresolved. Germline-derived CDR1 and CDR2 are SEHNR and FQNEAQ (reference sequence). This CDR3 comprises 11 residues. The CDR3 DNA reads TGCGCCAGCAGCCTGAAAGAGACCCAGTACTTC. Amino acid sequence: CASSLKETQYF.

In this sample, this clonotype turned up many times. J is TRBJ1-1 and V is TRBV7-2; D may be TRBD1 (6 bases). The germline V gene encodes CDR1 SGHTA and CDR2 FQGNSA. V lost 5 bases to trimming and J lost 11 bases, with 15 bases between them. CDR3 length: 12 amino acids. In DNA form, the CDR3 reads TGTGCCAGCAGCCCTGACAGGCCCGGTGCTTTCTTT. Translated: CASSPDRPGAFF.

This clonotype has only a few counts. As DNA, the CDR3 is TGTGCCAGTAGTACTCGGACGGCGGAGACCCAGTACTTC. Translation: CASSTRTAETQYF. V gene TRBV19 combines with J gene TRBJ2-5; D call uncertain. The CDR3 loop spans 13 amino acids. Germline CDR1 is LNHDA and CDR2 is SQIVND (reference sequence). Trimming stripped 4 bases from V and 5 bases from J, with 11 bases between. Combining the CDR3 with reference TRBV19 and TRBJ2-5 gives the whole variable domain DGGITQSPKYLFRKEGQNVTLSCEQNLNHDAMYWYRQDPGQGLRLIYYSQIVNDFQKGDIAEGYSVSREKKESFPLTVTSAQKNPTAFYLCASSTRTAETQYFGPGTRLLVL.

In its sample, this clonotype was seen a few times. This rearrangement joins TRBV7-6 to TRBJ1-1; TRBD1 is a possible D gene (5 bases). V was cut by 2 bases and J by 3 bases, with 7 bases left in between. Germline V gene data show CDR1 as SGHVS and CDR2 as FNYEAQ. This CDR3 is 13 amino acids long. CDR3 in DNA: TGTGCCAGCAGCTTAAACAGGTACACTGAAGCTTTCTTT. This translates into CASSLNRYTEAFF. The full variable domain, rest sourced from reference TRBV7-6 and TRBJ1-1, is GAGVSQSPRYKVTKRGQDVALRCDPISGHVSLYWYRQALGQGPEFLTYFNYEAQQDKSGLPNDRFSAERPEGSISTLTIQRTEQRDSAMYRCASSLNRYTEAFFGQGTRLTVV.

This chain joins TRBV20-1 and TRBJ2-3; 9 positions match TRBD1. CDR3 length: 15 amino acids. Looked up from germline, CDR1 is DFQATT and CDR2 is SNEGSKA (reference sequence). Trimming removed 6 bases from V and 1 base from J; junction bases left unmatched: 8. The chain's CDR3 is CSAEHRDRGTDTQYF. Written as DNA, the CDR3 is TGCAGTGCAGAACACCGGGACAGGGGCACAGATACGCAGTATTTT.

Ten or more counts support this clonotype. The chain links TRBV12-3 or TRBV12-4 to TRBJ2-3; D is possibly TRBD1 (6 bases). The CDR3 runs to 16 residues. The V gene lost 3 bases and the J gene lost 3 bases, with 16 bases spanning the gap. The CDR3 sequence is CASSLGLNRETDTQYF. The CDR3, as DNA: TGTGCCAGCAGTTTGGGGTTGAACAGGGAGACAGATACGCAGTATTTT.

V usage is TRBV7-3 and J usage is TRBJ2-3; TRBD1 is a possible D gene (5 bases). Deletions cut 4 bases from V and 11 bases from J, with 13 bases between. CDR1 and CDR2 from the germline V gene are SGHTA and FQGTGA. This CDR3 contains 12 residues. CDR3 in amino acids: CASSSTGQGQYF. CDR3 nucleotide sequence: TGTGCCAGCAGCTCGACTGGCCAGGGGCAGTATTTT.

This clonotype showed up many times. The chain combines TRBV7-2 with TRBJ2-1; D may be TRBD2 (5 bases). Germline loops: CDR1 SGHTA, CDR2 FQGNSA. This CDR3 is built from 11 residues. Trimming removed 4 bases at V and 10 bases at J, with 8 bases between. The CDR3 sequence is CASSSSREQFF. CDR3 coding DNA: TGTGCCAGCAGCTCTAGCCGGGAGCAGTTCTTC. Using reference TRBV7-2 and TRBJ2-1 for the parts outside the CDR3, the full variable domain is GAGVSQSPSNKVTEKGKDVELRCDPISGHTALYWYRQSLGQGLEFLIYFQGNSAPDKSGLPSDRFSAERTGGSVSTLTIQRTQQEDSAVYLCASSSSREQFFGPGTRLTVL.

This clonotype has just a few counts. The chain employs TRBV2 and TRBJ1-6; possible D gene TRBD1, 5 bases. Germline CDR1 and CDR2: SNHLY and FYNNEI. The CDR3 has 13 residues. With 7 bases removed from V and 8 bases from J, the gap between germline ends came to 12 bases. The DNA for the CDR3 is TGTGCCAGCACGTTGAGGGGATATTCACCCCTCCACTTT. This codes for CASTLRGYSPLHF.

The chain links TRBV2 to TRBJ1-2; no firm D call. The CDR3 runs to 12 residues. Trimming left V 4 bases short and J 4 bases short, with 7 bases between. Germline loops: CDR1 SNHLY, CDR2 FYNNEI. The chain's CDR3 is CASSGQRYGYTF. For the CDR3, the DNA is TGTGCCAGCAGTGGGCAGCGCTATGGCTACACCTTC.

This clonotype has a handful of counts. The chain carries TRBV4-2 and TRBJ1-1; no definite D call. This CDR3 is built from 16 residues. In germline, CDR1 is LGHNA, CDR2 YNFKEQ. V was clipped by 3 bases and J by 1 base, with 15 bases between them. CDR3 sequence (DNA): TGTGCCAGCAGCCAGGAGGCGTATTTTAAGAACACTGAAGCTTTCTTT. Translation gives CASSQEAYFKNTEAFF.